This T cell receptor (beta chain) was documented in a study of blood T cell repertoires in COVID-19. In the study overall: Sites in the United States, Italy and Spain provided acute and convalescent COVID-19 samples. From T cells, B-cell-depleted T cells, or PBMCs came the material, which was cDNA or gDNA.

V lost 0 bases and J lost 6, with 15 bases in between. The germline V gene has CDR1 SNHLY and CDR2 FYNNEI. This CDR3 has 16 amino acids. In the authors' workflow: Reference gene primer amplification yielded estimated nucleated cell counts. The table came from immunoSEQ multiplex PCR; TCRdb's copy has only in-frame clones and leaves some out. D and trimming come from the DNA, and the V and J calls and clone size come from that table. The sample records 60,000 to 70,000 clones, approximately 78% being singletons. This TCR derives from a man of 80 years or more with acute or convalescent COVID-19. The sample comprised peripheral blood. The chain links TRBV2 to TRBJ2-1; maybe TRBD2 (5 bases). The CDR3 DNA follows: TGTGCCAGCAGTGAAGCGTTCCAGCGGCAGACCAATGAGCAGTTCTTC. This sequence encodes CASSEAFQRQTNEQFF.